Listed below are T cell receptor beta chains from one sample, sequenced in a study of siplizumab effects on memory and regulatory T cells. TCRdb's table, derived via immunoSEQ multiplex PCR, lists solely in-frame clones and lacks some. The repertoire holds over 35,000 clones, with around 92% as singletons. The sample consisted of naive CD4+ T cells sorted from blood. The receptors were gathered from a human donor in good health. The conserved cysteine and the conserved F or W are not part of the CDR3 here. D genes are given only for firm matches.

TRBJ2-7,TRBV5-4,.,ASSSRGGGMSRPYEQY
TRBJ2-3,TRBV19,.,ASSEQAGGDTQY
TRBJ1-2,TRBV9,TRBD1,ASSVGGQGSANYGYT
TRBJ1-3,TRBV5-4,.,ASSLGQAVGNTIY
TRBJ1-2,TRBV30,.,AWSTGGWDGYT
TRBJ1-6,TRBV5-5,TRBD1,ASSQGGPYNSPLH
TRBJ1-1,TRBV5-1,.,ASSHGADTEAF
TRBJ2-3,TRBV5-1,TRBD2,ASSLVVSGGHPDTQY
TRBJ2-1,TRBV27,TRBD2,ASSLFTSGGSYNEQF
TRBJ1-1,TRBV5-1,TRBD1,ASSLAWDSQLNTEAF
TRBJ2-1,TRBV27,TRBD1,ASSLDRAYYNEQF
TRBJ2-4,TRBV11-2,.,ASSLGDGWLAKNIQY
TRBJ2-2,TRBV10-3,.,AIRAGESGELF
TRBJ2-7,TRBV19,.,ASSIVGTAYEQY
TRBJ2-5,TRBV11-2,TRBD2,ASSLRALRGGSETQY
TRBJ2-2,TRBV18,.,ASSPRRANTGELF
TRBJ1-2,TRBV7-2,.,ASSLAPSQGQVGYT
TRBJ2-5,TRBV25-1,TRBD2,ASAGLAKTQY
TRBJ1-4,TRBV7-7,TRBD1,ASSLGTGRKLF
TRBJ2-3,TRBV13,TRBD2,ASSLAFSSGSAGGPDTQY
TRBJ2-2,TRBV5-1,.,ASSFNGLGNTGELF
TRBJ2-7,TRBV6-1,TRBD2,ASRRLAGGSYEQY
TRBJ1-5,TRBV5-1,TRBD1,ASSLAPGTDNQPQH
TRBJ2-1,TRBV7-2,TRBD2,ASRSSGGRRDNEQF
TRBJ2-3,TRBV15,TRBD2,ATSRDAAGVADTQY
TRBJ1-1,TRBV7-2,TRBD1,ASSMDRAYTEAF
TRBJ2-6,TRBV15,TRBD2,ATSSMGRSSGRLSGANVLT
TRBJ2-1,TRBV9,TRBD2,ASSPGTSGSSYNEQF
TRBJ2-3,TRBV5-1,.,ASSLGTWYTDTQY
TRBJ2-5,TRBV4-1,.,ASSPLSGARETQY
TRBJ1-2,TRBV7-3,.,ASSLTGGNYGYT
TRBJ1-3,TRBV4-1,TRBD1,ASSLDRETSGNTIY
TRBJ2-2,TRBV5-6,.,ASSLDHPVTGELF
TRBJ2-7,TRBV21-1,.,ASSDTQGLHYEQY
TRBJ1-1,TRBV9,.,ASSVGGRLNTEAF
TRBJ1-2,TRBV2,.,ASVFRDTGRGNYGYT
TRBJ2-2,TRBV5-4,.,ASSLGVKNTGELF
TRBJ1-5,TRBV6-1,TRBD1,ASSGDRGPYSNQPQH
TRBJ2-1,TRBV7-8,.,ASSPSPTNEQF
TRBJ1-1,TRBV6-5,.,ASSYRGGGTEAF